This entry describes one TCR beta chain. The germline V gene encodes CDR1 MNHNY and CDR2 SVGAGI (reference sequence). There are 14 residues in the CDR3. The V end was cut by 0 bases, the J end by 0 bases, with 3 bases between. This record belongs to a study of lymphopenia after photon versus proton radiotherapy. Data came from immunoSEQ multiplex PCR; TCRdb stores just in-frame clones and leaves some out. Among 150,000 to 200,000 clones listed, more than 85% were seen once. The genes are TRBV6-6 and TRBJ2-1; D uncertain. This TCR was sampled from a man in his fifties or sixties with gastric cancer. Here the sequenced sample was peripheral blood, taken from a patient treated with photon-based radiotherapy. CDR3: CASSYSNSYNEQFF. The DNA for the CDR3 is TGTGCCAGCAGTTACTCGAACTCCTACAATGAGCAGTTCTTC.